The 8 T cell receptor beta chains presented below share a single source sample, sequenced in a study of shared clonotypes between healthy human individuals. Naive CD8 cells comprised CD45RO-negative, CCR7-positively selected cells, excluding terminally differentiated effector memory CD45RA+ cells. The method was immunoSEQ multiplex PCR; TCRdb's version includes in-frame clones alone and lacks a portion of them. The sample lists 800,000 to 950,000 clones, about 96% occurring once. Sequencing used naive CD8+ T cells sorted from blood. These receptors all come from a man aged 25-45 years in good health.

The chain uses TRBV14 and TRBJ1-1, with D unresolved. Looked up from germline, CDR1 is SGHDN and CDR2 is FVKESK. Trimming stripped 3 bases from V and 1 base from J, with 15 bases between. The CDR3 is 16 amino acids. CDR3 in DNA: TGTGCCAGCAGCCAGCCATGGGAGGGTCCGAACACTGAAGCTTTCTTT. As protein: CASSQPWEGPNTEAFF.

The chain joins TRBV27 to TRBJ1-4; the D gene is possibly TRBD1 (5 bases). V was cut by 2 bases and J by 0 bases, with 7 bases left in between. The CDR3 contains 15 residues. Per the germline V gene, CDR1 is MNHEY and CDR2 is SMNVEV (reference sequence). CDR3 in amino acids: CASSLGTATNEKLFF. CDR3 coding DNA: TGTGCCAGCAGTTTAGGGACGGCAACTAATGAAAAACTGTTTTTT.

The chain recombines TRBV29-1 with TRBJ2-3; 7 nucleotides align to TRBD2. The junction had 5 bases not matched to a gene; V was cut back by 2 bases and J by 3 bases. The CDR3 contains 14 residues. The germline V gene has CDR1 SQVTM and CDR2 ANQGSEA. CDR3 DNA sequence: TGCAGCGTTGAACTTTTGCGGGAGACAGATACGCAGTATTTT. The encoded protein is CSVELLRETDTQYF.

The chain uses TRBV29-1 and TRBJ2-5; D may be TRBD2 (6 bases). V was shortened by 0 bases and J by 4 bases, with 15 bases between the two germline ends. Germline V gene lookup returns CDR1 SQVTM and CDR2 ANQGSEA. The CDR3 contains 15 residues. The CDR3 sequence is CSVEDRGGARETQYF. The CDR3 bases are TGCAGCGTTGAAGACCGAGGCGGGGCTCGAGAGACCCAGTACTTC.

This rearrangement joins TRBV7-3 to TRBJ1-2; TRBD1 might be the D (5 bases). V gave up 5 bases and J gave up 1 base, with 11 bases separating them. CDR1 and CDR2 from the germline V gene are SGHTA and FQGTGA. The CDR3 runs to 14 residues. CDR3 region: CASSPGTLNYGYTF. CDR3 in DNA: TGTGCCAGCAGCCCGGGGACTCTTAACTATGGCTACACCTTC. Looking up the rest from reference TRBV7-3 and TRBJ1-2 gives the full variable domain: GAGVSQTPSNKVTEKGKYVELRCDPISGHTALYWYRQSLGQGPEFLIYFQGTGAADDSGLPNDRFFAVRPEGSVSTLKIQRTERGDSAVYLCASSPGTLNYGYTFGSGTRLTVV.

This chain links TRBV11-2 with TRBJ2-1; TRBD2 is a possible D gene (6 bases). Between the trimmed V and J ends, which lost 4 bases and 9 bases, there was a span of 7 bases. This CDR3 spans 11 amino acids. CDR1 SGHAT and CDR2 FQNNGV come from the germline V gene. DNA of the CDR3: TGTGCCAGCAGCTGGGGGGTTGAGCAGTTCTTC. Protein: CASSWGVEQFF.

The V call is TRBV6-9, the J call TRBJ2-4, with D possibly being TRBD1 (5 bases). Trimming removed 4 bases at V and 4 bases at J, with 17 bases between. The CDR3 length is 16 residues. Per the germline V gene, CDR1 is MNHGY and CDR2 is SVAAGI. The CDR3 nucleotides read TGTGCCAGCAGTTTATCCCCCAGGGTGGGGAAAAACATTCAGTACTTC. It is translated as CASSLSPRVGKNIQYF.

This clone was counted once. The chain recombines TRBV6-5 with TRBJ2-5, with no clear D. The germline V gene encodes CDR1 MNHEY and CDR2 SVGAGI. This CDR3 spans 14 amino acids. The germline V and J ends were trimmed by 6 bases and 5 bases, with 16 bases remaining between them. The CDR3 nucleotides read TGTGCCAGCAGCCCCTGGGCCCCTTTGGAGACCCAGTACTTC. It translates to CASSPWAPLETQYF.